Listed below are T cell receptor beta chains from one sample, sequenced in a study of blood T cell repertoires in COVID-19. The protocol was immunoSEQ multiplex PCR, while the TCRdb copy is restricted to in-frame clones and leaves out a portion. The sample holds under 35,000 clones, over 75% seen once. The sample comprised peripheral blood. These receptors all stem from a woman aged 55-69 years with active COVID-19. Both conserved end residues are part of each CDR3. The order of the fields is V gene, clone size, J gene, D gene, CDR3 protein, CDR3 DNA. A D gene is named only where the DNA matches it firmly. Not every row has a clone size; where given, it reads once, few, many or a size class.

TRBV28,NA,TRBJ2-6,NA,CASSFLAQATGYSGANVLTF,NA
TRBV30,NA,TRBJ2-7,TRBD1,CACTRGPGEQYF,TGTGCCTGCACCAGGGGGCCGGGGGAGCAGTACTTC
TRBV18,NA,TRBJ1-4,NA,CASSPRGQQTATNEKLFF,TGTGCCAGCTCACCTCGAGGACAGCAAACTGCAACTAATGAAAAACTGTTTTTT
TRBV7-9,NA,TRBJ2-5,NA,CASSPTGLAGRETQYF,TGTGCCAGCAGCCCGACAGGGCTAGCAGGGAGGGAGACCCAGTACTTC
TRBV9,NA,TRBJ2-7,NA,CASSEGGRLSAYEQYF,TGTGCCAGCAGCGAGGGGGGGCGGCTGTCAGCCTACGAGCAGTACTTC
TRBV11-1,NA,TRBJ2-3,TRBD2,CASSPSGRGTDTQYF,TGTGCCAGCAGCCCTAGCGGGAGAGGAACAGATACGCAGTATTTT
TRBV19,few,TRBJ1-5,NA,CASSGGVSNQPQHF,TGTGCCAGTAGTGGAGGAGTTAGCAATCAGCCCCAGCATTTT
TRBV7-8,NA,TRBJ2-2,NA,CASSLSSTTGELFF,TGTGCCAGCAGCTTGAGTAGCACCACCGGGGAGCTGTTTTTT
TRBV5-1,NA,TRBJ2-5,TRBD2,CASSPGASSGTQETQYF,TGCGCCAGCAGCCCCGGGGCGTCTAGCGGGACTCAAGAGACCCAGTACTTC
TRBV10-3,NA,TRBJ2-5,NA,CAISHTTQETQYF,TGTGCCATCAGCCATACAACCCAAGAGACCCAGTACTTC
TRBV4-2,NA,TRBJ2-5,TRBD2,CASSQDRLAGYQETQYF,TGTGCCAGCAGCCAAGATCGGCTAGCGGGGTACCAAGAGACCCAGTACTTC
TRBV4-1,NA,TRBJ2-1,TRBD2,CASSPASGRLHNEQFF,TGCGCCAGCAGCCCGGCTAGCGGGCGGCTCCACAATGAGCAGTTCTTC
TRBV5-6,once,TRBJ1-5,NA,CASSLGTVNQPQHF,TGTGCCAGCAGCTTGGGTACAGTCAATCAGCCCCAGCATTTT
TRBV5-1,NA,TRBJ1-1,NA,CASSLRGETEAFF,TGCGCCAGCAGCTTGCGGGGTGAAACTGAAGCTTTCTTT
TRBV28,NA,TRBJ2-5,NA,CASSLYGWDTRAETQYF,TGTGCCAGCAGTTTATATGGCTGGGACACTCGCGCGGAGACCCAGTACTTC
TRBV5-1,few,TRBJ2-7,NA,CASSDQGAPPYEQYF,TGCGCCAGCAGCGATCAGGGCGCCCCACCTTACGAGCAGTACTTC
TRBV7-2,NA,TRBJ1-4,NA,CASSLTRGEKLFF,TGTGCCAGCAGCTTAACGAGAGGGGAAAAACTGTTTTTT
TRBV5-1,once,TRBJ1-5,NA,CASSSEGADQPQHF,TGCGCCAGCAGCTCCGAGGGAGCTGATCAGCCCCAGCATTTT
TRBV27,NA,TRBJ2-3,NA,CASSFGGWTDTQYF,TGTGCCAGCAGTTTTGGGGGGTGGACAGATACGCAGTATTTT
TRBV5-1,NA,TRBJ2-3,TRBD2,CASSPAGVGADTQYF,TGCGCCAGCAGCCCAGCGGGAGTTGGTGCAGATACGCAGTATTTT
TRBV2,few,TRBJ1-2,NA,CASRQGGGGYTF,TGTGCCAGCAGGCAGGGAGGGGGTGGCTACACCTTC
TRBV25-1,NA,TRBJ1-6,TRBD1,CASSESRTGNSPLHF,TGTGCCAGCAGTGAGTCTAGGACAGGGAATTCACCCCTCCACTTT
TRBV29-1,NA,TRBJ2-3,TRBD2,CSVVGLADEWATDTQYF,TGCAGCGTTGTGGGGCTAGCGGATGAGTGGGCCACAGATACGCAGTATTTT
TRBV28,NA,TRBJ2-7,TRBD2,CASSWLRGEPYEQYF,TGTGCCAGCAGTTGGCTTCGGGGGGAACCCTACGAGCAGTACTTC
TRBV11-2,NA,TRBJ2-1,TRBD2,CASSQRGVLAGPRGNEQFF,TGTGCCAGCAGCCAGCGAGGGGTCCTAGCGGGTCCCCGGGGCAATGAGCAGTTCTTC
TRBV6-5,NA,TRBJ1-1,NA,CASSRGLNTEAFF,TGTGCCAGCAGTCGCGGTCTGAACACTGAAGCTTTCTTT
TRBV5-4,NA,TRBJ2-2,NA,CASSRNTGELFF,TGTGCCAGCAGCCGGAACACCGGGGAGCTGTTTTTT
TRBV30,NA,TRBJ1-6,TRBD1,CAWRPGQRYNSPLHF,TGTGCCTGGAGGCCGGGACAGAGATATAATTCACCCCTCCACTTT
TRBV19,NA,TRBJ1-1,NA,CASSISVNTEAFF,TGTGCCAGTAGTATTTCAGTGAACACTGAAGCTTTCTTT
TRBV7-3,NA,TRBJ1-1,NA,CASSLTAGGYAFF,TGTGCCAGCAGCTTAACTGCGGGGGGCTACGCTTTCTTT
TRBV19,NA,TRBJ1-1,TRBD1,CASSRDRNTEAFF,TGTGCCAGTAGTAGGGACAGGAACACTGAAGCTTTCTTT
TRBV5-1,NA,TRBJ2-3,TRBD2,CASSFSSGVVGTDTQYF,TGCGCCAGCAGCTTTTCTAGCGGGGTAGTCGGCACAGATACGCAGTATTTT
TRBV5-1,few,TRBJ2-3,TRBD2,CASNIAGEADTQYF,TGCGCCAGCAATATAGCGGGAGAGGCAGATACGCAGTATTTT
TRBV7-9,NA,TRBJ1-2,TRBD1,CASSLGVDRDVSGYTF,TGTGCCAGCAGCTTAGGAGTGGACAGGGATGTCTCCGGCTACACCTTC
TRBV5-1,NA,TRBJ1-1,NA,CASSLGQVNTEAFF,TGCGCCAGCAGCTTGGGCCAGGTGAACACTGAAGCTTTCTTT
TRBV27,NA,TRBJ1-4,NA,CASSLGGGRANEKLFF,TGTGCCAGCAGTCTGGGGGGGGGCAGGGCTAATGAAAAACTGTTTTTT
TRBV19,NA,TRBJ2-1,NA,CASSTSMSSYNEQFF,TGTGCCAGTAGTACTAGCATGAGCTCCTACAATGAGCAGTTCTTC
TRBV4-1,NA,TRBJ2-3,TRBD2,CASSQQRGSTDTQYF,TGCGCCAGCAGCCAACAGCGGGGGTCCACAGATACGCAGTATTTT
TRBV6-4,few,TRBJ1-6,NA,CASPGPSSYNSPLHF,TGTGCCAGTCCAGGGCCGAGCTCCTATAATTCACCCCTCCACTTT
TRBV28,NA,TRBJ2-1,TRBD1,CASSPGQGSYNEQFF,TGTGCCAGCAGTCCGGGACAGGGTTCCTACAATGAGCAGTTCTTC
TRBV9,NA,TRBJ2-7,NA,CASSTGHSYEQYF,TGTGCCAGCAGCACGGGACATTCCTACGAGCAGTACTTC
TRBV27,NA,TRBJ1-2,NA,CASTAYGAGGLPGYTF,TGTGCCAGCACCGCGTATGGGGCCGGGGGGCTTCCGGGCTACACCTTC
TRBV7-6,NA,TRBJ2-7,TRBD1,CASSLVQGATYEQYF,TGTGCCAGCAGCTTAGTACAGGGGGCAACTTACGAGCAGTACTTC
TRBV6-5,NA,TRBJ1-1,TRBD1,CASSYTPRQGVTEAFF,TGTGCCAGCAGTTACACACCCCGACAGGGCGTCACTGAAGCTTTCTTT
TRBV29-1,NA,TRBJ2-2,NA,CSVGTSNTGELFF,TGCAGCGTTGGGACATCGAACACCGGGGAGCTGTTTTTT
TRBV6-6,NA,TRBJ2-5,TRBD2,CASSYPTSGQETQYF,TGTGCCAGCAGTTACCCGACTAGCGGACAAGAGACCCAGTACTTC
TRBV3-1/TRBV3-2,NA,TRBJ1-3,NA,CASSPRQVGNTIYF,TGTGCCAGCAGCCCTCGACAGGTTGGAAACACCATATATTTT
TRBV7-9,NA,TRBJ1-2,TRBD1,CASSSDPGQGRSGYTF,TGTGCCAGCAGCTCAGACCCCGGACAGGGTCGCTCTGGCTACACCTTC
TRBV5-6,NA,TRBJ2-1,TRBD2,CASSLGGLAGNNEQFF,TGTGCCAGCAGCTTGGGGGGACTAGCGGGTAACAATGAGCAGTTCTTC
TRBV19,NA,TRBJ2-3,TRBD2,CASSARASGGTDTQYF,TGTGCCAGTAGTGCTAGGGCTAGCGGGGGCACAGATACGCAGTATTTT
TRBV7-3,NA,TRBJ2-1,NA,CASSLSPEAGEQFF,TGTGCCAGCAGCTTATCCCCAGAGGCGGGTGAGCAGTTCTTC
TRBV2,NA,TRBJ2-7,NA,CASRGDIYDEQYF,TGTGCCAGCAGGGGTGACATTTACGACGAGCAGTACTTC
TRBV11-2,NA,TRBJ2-3,TRBD1,CASSLDLLQGYTDTQYF,TGTGCCAGCAGCTTAGATTTATTACAGGGGTACACAGATACGCAGTATTTT
TRBV9,NA,TRBJ2-1,TRBD2,CASSVGLGAGGPREQFF,TGTGCCAGCAGCGTAGGATTGGGAGCGGGAGGCCCGAGGGAGCAGTTCTTC
TRBV28,NA,TRBJ2-5,TRBD1,CASSFRTGGQETQYF,TGTGCCAGCAGTTTCCGGACAGGGGGCCAAGAGACCCAGTACTTC
TRBV7-2,NA,TRBJ2-1,TRBD2,CASSLGASGEYNEQFF,TGTGCCAGCAGCTTAGGCGCGAGCGGGGAGTACAATGAGCAGTTCTTC